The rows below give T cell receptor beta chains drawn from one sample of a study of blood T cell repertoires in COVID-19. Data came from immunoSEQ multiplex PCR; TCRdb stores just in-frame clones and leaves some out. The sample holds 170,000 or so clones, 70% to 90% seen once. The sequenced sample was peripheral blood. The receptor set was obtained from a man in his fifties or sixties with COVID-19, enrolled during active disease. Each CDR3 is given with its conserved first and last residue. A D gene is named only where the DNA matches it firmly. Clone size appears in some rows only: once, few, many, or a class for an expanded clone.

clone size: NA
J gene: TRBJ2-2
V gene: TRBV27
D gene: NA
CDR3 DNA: TGTGCCAGCAGTTCCCCGGGGATAGGGGGTTTCGACACCGGGGAGCTGTTTTTT
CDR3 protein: CASSSPGIGGFDTGELFF

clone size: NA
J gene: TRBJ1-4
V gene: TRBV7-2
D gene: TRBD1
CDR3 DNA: TGTGCCAGCAGCAAAAACGGGGGACAGGGCCTTGGGGAACTGTTTTTT
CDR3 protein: CASSKNGGQGLGELFF

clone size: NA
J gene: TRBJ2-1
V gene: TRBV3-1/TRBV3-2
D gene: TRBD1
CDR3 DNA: TGTGCCAGCAGCCAAGATCCCTTAGGGGGCCTATTCAATGAGCAGTTCTTC
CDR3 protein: CASSQDPLGGLFNEQFF

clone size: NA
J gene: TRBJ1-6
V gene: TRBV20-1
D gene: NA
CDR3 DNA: TGCAGTGCCAGTGGGGGAGACGGTTCACCCCTCCACTTT
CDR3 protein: CSASGGDGSPLHF

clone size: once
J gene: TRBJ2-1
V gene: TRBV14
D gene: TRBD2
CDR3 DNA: TGTGCCAGCAAAAGACTAGCGGGGACCTACAATGAGCAGTTCTTC
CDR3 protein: CASKRLAGTYNEQFF

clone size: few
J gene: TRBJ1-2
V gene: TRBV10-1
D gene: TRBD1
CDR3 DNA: TGCGCCAGCAGTGAGTACGGGGACAGCTATGGCTACACCTTC
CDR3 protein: CASSEYGDSYGYTF

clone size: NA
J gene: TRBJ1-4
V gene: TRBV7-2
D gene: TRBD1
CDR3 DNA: TGTGCCAGCAGCTCGGGACAGACAAATGAAAAACTGTTTTTT
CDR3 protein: CASSSGQTNEKLFF

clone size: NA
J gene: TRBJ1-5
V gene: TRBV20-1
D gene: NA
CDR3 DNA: TGCAGTGCTAGTGAACACCTCAATCAGCCCCAGCATTTT
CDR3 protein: CSASEHLNQPQHF

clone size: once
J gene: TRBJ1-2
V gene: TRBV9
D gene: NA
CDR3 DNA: TGTGCCAGCAGCGTAGATCTGGGGGGGTATGGCTACACCTTC
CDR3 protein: CASSVDLGGYGYTF

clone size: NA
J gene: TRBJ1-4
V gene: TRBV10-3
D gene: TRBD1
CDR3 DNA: TGTGCCATCAGCCGGACAGGGAGCGATGAAAAACTGTTTTTT
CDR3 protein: CAISRTGSDEKLFF

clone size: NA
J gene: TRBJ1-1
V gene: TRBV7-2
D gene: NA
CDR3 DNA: TGTGCCAGCAGCTTAGCGCAGGGGTACACTGAAGCTTTCTTT
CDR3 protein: CASSLAQGYTEAFF

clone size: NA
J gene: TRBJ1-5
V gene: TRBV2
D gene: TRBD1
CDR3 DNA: TGTGCCAGCATCGAGGACAGGTTCAATCAGCCCCAGCATTTT
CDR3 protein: CASIEDRFNQPQHF

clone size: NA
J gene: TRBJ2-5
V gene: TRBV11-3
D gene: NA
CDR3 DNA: TGTGCCAGCAGTCTCAGCGAGCAAGAGACCCAGTACTTC
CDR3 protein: CASSLSEQETQYF

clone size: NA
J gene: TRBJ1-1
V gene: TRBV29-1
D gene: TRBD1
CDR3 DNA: TGCAGCGTTACCGGGACAGGGTTACTATCAGGCACTGAAGCTTTCTTT
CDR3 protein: CSVTGTGLLSGTEAFF

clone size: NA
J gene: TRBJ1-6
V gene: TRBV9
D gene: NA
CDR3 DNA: TGTGCCAGCAGCGCCACAGAGGGGAGGGGGTCGAAGAATTCACCCCTCCACTTT
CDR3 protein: CASSATEGRGSKNSPLHF

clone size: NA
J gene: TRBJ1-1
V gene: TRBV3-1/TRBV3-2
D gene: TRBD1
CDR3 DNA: TGTGCCAGCAGCCAAGATAGAGGACAGGGGGTGGACGCTGAAGTTTTCTTT
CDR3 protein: CASSQDRGQGVDAEVFF

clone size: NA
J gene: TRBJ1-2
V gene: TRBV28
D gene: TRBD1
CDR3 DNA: TGTGCCAGCAGCCCAGGGACAGGGGGGGTCTATGGCTACACCTTC
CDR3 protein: CASSPGTGGVYGYTF

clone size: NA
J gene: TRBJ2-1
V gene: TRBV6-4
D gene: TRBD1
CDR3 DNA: TGTGCCAGCAGTGCGACAGGGGGGTACAATGAGCAGTTCTTC
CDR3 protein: CASSATGGYNEQFF

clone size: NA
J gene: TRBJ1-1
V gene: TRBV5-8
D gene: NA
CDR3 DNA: TGTGCCAGCAGCTTGGCCTCCCCGGAGACTGAAGCTTTCTTT
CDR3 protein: CASSLASPETEAFF

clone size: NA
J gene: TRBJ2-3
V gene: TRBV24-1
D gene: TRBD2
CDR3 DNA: TGTGCCACCAGTTCCCCAGCGGGAGGTTCAGTCGATACGCAGTATTTT
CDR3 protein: CATSSPAGGSVDTQYF

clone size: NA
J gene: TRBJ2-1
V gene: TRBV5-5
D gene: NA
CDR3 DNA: TGTGCCAGCAGCTTCCGAGATAACTCCTACAATGAGCAGTTCTTC
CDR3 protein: CASSFRDNSYNEQFF

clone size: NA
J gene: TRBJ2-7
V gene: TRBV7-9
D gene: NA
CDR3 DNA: TGTGCCAGCAGCAGGACACCCGGAGCCTACGAGCAGTACTTC
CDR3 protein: CASSRTPGAYEQYF

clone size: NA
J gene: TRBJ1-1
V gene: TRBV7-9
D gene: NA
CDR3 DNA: TGTGCCAGCAGCTTAATGACAGACCCTGGGGCTTTCTTT
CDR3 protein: CASSLMTDPGAFF

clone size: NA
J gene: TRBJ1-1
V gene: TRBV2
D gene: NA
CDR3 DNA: TGTGCCAGAGACGGGACAACTCCATACACTGAAGCTTTCTTT
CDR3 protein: CARDGTTPYTEAFF

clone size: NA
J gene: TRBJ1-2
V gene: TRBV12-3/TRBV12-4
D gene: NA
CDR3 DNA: TGTGCCAGCAGCCCAGCCCCGGGTGGCTACACCTTC
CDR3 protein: CASSPAPGGYTF

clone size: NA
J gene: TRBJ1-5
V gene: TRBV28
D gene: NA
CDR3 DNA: TGTGCCAGCAGTTTAGTCGGGGAATGGCAGCCCCAGCATTTT
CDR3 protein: CASSLVGEWQPQHF

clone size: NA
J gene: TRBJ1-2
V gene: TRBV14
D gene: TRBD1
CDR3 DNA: TGTGCCAGCAGCCAAGTAAACCAGGGGGGAGGCTACACCTTC
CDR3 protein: CASSQVNQGGGYTF

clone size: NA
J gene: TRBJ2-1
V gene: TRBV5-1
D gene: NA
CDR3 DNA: TGCGCCAGCAGCTTGGGCGCCTTAGGGGTTAATGAGCAGTTCTTC
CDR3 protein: CASSLGALGVNEQFF

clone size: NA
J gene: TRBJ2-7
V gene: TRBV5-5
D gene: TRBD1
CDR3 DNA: TGTGCCAGCAGCGTCGCGTGGCAGGGGGCGAACGAGCAGTACTTC
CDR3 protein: CASSVAWQGANEQYF

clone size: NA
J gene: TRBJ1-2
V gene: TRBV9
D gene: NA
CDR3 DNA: TGTGCCAGCAGCGCGGCGGGGGGCTGGGGCTACACCTTC
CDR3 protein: CASSAAGGWGYTF